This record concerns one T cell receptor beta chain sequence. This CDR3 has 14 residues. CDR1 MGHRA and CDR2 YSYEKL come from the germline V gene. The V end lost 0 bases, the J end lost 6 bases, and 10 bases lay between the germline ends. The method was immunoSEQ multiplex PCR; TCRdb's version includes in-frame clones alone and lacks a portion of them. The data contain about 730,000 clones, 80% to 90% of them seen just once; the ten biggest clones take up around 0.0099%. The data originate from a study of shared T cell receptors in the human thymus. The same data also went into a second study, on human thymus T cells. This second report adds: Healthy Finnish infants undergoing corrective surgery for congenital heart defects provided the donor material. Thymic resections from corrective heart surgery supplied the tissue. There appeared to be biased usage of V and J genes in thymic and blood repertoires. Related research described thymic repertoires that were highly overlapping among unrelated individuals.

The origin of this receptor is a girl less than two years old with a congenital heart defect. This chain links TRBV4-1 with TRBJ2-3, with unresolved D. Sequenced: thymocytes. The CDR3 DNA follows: TGCGCCAGCAGCCAAGAACTGCCTCCCGATACGCAGTATTTT. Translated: CASSQELPPDTQYF.